This TCR beta chain was recovered during a study of blood T cells in healthy people across ages. Sample-barcoded 5' priming and a J-beta primer mix drove a second PCR of roughly 6 to 12 cycles. TCRdb re-called the 5' RACE reads with MiXCR, one entry per CDR3 protein. The repertoire holds around 1,000,000 distinct CDR3 sequences, with around 27% as singletons. V lost 4 bases to trimming and J lost 4 bases; unmatched junction nucleotides: 7. Germline lookup yields CDR1 KGHSH and CDR2 LQKENI. The CDR3 is 15 amino acids. The data were also submitted as part of a second study, on T cells of mothers and their children.

The sample consisted of blood. This rearrangement joins TRBV18 to TRBJ1-3; 7 nucleotides line up with TRBD1. This sequence was found in a girl aged 2-10 years in good health. The CDR3 loop reads CASSRTTGDGNTIYF. The DNA of the CDR3 is TGTGCCAGCTCACGTACTACAGGGGACGGAAACACCATATATTTT.